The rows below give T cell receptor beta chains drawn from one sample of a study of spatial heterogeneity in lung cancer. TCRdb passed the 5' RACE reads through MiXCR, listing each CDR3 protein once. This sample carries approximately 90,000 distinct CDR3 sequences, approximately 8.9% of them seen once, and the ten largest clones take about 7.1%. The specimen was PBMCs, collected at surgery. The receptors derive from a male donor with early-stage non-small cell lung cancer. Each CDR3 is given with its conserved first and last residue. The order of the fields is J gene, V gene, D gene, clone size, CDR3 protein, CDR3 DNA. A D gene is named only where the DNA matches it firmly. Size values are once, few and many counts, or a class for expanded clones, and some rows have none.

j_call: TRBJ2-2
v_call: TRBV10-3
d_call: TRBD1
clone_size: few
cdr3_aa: CAIGWTGANTGELFF
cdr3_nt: TGTGCCATCGGGTGGACAGGTGCGAACACCGGGGAGCTGTTTTTT

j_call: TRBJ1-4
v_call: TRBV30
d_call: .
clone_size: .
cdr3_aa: CAWSREEKLFF
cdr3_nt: TGTGCCTGGAGTCGAGAAGAAAAACTGTTTTTT

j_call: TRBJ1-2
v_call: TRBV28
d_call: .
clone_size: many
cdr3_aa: CAARGDPLSNYGYTF
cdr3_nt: TGTGCCGCAAGGGGGGACCCCCTTTCCAACTATGGCTACACCTTC

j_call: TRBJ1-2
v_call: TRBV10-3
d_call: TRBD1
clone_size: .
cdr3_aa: CAIPGTGAKLDGYTF
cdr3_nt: TGTGCCATCCCCGGGACAGGGGCAAAATTAGATGGCTACACCTTC

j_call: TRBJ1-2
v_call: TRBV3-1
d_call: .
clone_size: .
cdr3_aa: CASSQLNEGASGYTF
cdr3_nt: TGTGCCAGCAGCCAATTAAACGAGGGTGCGAGTGGCTACACCTTC

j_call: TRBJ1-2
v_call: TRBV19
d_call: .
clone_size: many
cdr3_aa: CASSRRGVDYGYTF
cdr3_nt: TGTGCCAGTAGTAGAAGGGGAGTAGACTATGGCTACACCTTC

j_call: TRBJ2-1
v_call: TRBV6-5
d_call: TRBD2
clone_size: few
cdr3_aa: CASSYGSGGADEQFF
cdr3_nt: TGTGCCAGCAGTTACGGAAGCGGGGGGGCCGATGAGCAGTTCTTC

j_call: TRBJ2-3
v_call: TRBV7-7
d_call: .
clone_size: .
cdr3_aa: CASSLGLTDTQYF
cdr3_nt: TGTGCCAGCAGCTTAGGGTTGACAGATACGCAGTATTTT

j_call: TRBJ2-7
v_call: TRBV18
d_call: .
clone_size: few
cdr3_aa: CASSPGRRGSYEQYF
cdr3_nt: TGTGCCAGCTCACCCGGACGCAGAGGATCCTACGAGCAGTACTTC

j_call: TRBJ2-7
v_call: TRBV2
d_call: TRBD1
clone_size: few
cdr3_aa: CASSSTGFGEQYF
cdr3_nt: TGTGCCAGCAGTTCGACAGGGTTTGGGGAGCAGTACTTC